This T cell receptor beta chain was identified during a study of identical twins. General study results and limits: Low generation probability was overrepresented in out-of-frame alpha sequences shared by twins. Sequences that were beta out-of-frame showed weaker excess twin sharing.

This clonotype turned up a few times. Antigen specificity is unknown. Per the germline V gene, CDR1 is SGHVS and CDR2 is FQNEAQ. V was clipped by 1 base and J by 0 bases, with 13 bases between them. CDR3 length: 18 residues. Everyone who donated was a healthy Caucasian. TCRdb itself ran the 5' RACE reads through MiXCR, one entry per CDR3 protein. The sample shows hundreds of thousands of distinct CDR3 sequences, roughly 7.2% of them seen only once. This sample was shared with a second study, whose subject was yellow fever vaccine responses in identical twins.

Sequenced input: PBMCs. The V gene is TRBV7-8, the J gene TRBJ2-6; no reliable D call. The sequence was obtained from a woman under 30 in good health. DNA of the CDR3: TGTGCCAGCAGCTTAGGGGTCGGCGGATTCTCTGGGGCCAACGTCCTGACTTTC. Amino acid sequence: CASSLGVGGFSGANVLTF. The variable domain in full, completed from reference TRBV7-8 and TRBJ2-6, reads GAGVSQSPRYKVAKRGQDVALRCDPISGHVSLFWYQQALGQGPEFLTYFQNEAQLDKSGLPSDRFFAERPEGSVSTLKIQRTQQEDSAVYLCASSLGVGGFSGANVLTFGAGSRLTVL.